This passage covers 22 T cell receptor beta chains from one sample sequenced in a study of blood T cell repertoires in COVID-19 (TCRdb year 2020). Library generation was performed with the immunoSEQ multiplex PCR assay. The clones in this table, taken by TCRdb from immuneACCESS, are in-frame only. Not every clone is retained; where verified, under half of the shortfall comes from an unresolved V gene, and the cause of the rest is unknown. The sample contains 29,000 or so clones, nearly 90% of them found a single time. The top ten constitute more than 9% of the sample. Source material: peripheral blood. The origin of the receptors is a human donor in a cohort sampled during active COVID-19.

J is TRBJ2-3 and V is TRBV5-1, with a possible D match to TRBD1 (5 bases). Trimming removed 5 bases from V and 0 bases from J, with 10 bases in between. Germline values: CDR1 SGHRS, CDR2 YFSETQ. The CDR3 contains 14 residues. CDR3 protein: CASRPTASTDTQYF. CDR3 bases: TGCGCCAGCAGGCCGACAGCTAGCACAGATACGCAGTATTTT.

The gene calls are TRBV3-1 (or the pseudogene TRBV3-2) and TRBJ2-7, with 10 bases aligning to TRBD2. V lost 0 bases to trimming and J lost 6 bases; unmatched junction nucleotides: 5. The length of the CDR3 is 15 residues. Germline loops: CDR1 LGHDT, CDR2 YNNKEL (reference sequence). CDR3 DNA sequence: TGTGCCAGCAGCCAAGAAGGTCTAGCGGGGGTCGAGCAGTACTTC. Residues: CASSQEGLAGVEQYF.

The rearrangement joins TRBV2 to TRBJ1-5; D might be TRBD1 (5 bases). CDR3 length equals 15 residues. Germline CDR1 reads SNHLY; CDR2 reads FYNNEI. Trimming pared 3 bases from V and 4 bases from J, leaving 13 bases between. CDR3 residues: CASSDGPGPNQPQHF. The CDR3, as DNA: TGTGCCAGCAGTGATGGGCCAGGGCCAAATCAGCCCCAGCATTTT.

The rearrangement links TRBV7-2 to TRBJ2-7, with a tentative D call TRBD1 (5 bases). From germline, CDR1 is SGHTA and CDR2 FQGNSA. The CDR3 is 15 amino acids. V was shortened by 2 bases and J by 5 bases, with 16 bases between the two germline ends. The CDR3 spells CASSLWARVDHEQYF. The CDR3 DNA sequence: TGTGCCAGCAGCTTATGGGCCAGGGTCGACCACGAGCAGTACTTC.

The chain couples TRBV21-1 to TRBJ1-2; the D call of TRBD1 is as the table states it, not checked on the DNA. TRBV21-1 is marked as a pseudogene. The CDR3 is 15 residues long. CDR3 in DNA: TGTGCCAGCAGCATGGGACAGGGTTCTTACTATGGCTACACCTTC. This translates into CASSMGQGSYYGYTF.

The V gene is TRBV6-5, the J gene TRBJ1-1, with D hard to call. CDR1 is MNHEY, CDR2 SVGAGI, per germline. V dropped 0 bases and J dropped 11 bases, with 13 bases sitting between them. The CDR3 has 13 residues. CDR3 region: CASSYSDSLPAFF. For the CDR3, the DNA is TGTGCCAGCAGTTACTCGGACTCTCTTCCCGCTTTCTTT.

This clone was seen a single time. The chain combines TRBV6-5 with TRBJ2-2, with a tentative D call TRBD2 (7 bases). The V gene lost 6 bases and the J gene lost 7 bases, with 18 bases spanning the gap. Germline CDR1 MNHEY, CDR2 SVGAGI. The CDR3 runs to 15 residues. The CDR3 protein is CASSRRGGAIGELFF. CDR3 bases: TGTGCCAGCAGCCGGAGGGGGGGTGCTATCGGGGAGCTGTTTTTT.

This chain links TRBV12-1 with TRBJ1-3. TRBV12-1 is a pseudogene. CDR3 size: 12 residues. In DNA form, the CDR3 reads TGTGCCAGCACGGGGTGTGGAAACACCATATATTTT. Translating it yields CASTGCGNTIYF.

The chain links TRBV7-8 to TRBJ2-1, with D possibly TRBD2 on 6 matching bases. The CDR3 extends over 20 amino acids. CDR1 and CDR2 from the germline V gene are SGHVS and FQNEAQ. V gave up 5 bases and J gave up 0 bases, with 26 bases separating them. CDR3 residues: CASSTRPGSGSPSSYNEQFF. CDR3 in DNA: TGTGCCAGCAGCACCCGGCCGGGGAGCGGGTCTCCGAGCTCCTACAATGAGCAGTTCTTC.

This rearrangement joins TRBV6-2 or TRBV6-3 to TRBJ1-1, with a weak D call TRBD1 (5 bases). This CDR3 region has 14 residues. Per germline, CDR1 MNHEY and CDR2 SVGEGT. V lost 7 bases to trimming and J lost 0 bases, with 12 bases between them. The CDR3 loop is CASTPTALNTEAFF. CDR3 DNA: TGTGCCAGCACCCCGACAGCCCTGAACACTGAAGCTTTCTTT.

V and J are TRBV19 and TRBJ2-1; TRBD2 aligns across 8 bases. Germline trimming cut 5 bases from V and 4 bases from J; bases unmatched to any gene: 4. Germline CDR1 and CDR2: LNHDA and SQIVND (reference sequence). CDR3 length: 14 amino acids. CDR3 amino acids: CASSPGGVYNEQFF. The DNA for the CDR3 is TGTGCCAGTAGTCCGGGAGGGGTATACAATGAGCAGTTCTTC. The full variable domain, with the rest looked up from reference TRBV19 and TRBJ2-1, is DGGITQSPKYLFRKEGQNVTLSCEQNLNHDAMYWYRQDPGQGLRLIYYSQIVNDFQKGDIAEGYSVSREKKESFPLTVTSAQKNPTAFYLCASSPGGVYNEQFFGPGTRLTVL.

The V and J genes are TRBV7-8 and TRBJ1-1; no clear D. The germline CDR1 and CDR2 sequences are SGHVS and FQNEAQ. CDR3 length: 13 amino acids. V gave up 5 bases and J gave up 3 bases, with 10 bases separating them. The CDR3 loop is CASSPRQDTEAFF. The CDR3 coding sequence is TGTGCCAGCAGCCCGCGTCAGGACACTGAAGCTTTCTTT.

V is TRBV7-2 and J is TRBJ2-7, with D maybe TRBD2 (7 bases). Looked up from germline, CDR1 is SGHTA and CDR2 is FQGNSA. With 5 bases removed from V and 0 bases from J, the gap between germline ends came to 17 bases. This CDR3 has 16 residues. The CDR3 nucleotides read TGTGCCAGCAGCCCCTGGGGGGGCCCGAGCTCCTACGAGCAGTACTTC. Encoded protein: CASSPWGGPSSYEQYF. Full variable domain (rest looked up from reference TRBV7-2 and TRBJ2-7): GAGVSQSPSNKVTEKGKDVELRCDPISGHTALYWYRQSLGQGLEFLIYFQGNSAPDKSGLPSDRFSAERTGGSVSTLTIQRTQQEDSAVYLCASSPWGGPSSYEQYFGPGTRLTVT.

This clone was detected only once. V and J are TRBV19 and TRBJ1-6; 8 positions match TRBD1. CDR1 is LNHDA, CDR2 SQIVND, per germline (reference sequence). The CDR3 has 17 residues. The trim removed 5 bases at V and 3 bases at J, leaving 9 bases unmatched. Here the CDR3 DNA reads TGTGCCAGTAGTGTCGAAGCCGGGACAGGCTATAATTCACCCCTCCACTTT. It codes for CASSVEAGTGYNSPLHF.

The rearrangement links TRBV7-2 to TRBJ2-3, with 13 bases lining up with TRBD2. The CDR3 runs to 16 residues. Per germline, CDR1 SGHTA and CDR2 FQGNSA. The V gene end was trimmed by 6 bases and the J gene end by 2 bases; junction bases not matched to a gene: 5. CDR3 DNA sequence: TGTGCCAGCAGTCCAGGACTAGCGGGGGTCACAGATACGCAGTATTTT. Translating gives CASSPGLAGVTDTQYF. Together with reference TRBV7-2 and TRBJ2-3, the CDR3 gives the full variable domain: GAGVSQSPSNKVTEKGKDVELRCDPISGHTALYWYRQSLGQGLEFLIYFQGNSAPDKSGLPSDRFSAERTGGSVSTLTIQRTQQEDSAVYLCASSPGLAGVTDTQYFGPGTRLTVL.

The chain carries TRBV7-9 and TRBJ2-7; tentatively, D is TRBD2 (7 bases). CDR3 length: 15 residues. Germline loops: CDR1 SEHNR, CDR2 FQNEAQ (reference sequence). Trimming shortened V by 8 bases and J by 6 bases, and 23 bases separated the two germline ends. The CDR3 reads CASATRGTPAGEQYF. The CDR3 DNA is TGTGCCAGCGCCACGCGGGGGACACCGGCCGGCGAGCAGTACTTC.

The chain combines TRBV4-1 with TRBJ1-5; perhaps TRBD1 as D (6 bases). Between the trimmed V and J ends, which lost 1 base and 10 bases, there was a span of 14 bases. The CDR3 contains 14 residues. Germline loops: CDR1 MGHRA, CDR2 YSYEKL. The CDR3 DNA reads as TGCGCCAGCAGCCAAGGGCCCAGGGGACGTCCCCAGCATTTT. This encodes CASSQGPRGRPQHF.

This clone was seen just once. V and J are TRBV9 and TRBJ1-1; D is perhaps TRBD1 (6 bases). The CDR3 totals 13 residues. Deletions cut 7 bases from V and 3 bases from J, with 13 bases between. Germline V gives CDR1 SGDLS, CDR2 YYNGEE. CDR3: CASGRGGDTEAFF. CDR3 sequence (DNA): TGTGCCAGCGGCCGGGGGGGCGACACTGAAGCTTTCTTT.

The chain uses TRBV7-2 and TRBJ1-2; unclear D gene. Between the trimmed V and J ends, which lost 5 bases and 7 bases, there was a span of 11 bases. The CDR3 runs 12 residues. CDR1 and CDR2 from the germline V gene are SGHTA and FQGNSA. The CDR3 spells CASSPQVSGYTF. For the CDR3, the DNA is TGTGCCAGCAGCCCCCAGGTGTCTGGCTACACCTTC. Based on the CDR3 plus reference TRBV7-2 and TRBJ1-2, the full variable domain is GAGVSQSPSNKVTEKGKDVELRCDPISGHTALYWYRQSLGQGLEFLIYFQGNSAPDKSGLPSDRFSAERTGGSVSTLTIQRTQQEDSAVYLCASSPQVSGYTFGSGTRLTVV.

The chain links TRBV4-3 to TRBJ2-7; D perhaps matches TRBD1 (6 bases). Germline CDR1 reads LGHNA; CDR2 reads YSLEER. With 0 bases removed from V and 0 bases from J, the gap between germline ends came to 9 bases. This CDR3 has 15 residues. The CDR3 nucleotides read TGCGCCAGCAGCCAAGAAAGGACAGTCTCCTACGAGCAGTACTTC. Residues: CASSQERTVSYEQYF.

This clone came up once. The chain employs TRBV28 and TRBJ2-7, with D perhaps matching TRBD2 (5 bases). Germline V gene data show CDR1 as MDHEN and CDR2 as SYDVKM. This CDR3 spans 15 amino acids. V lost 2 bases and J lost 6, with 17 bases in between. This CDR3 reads CASSLRFGVRSEQYF. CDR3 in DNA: TGTGCCAGCAGTTTAAGGTTCGGGGTGAGGTCCGAGCAGTACTTC.

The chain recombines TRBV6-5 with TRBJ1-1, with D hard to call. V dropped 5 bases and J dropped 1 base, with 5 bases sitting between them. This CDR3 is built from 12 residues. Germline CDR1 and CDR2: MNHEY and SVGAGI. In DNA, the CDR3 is TGTGCCAGCAGTCTACGGAACACTGAAGCTTTCTTT. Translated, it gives CASSLRNTEAFF.